What follows describes a single TCR beta chain. The antigen is unknown. The data were obtained in a study of cytomegalovirus exposure and HLA in healthy donors. Both 60 Vbeta primers and 13 Jbeta primers went into the PCR. Generated by immunoSEQ multiplex PCR, the TCRdb table keeps only in-frame clones and is missing some. Of about 190,000 clones listed, more than 75% are singletons. Study-level results: Most likely, a cluster of highly shared sequence variants arose as a sequencing artifact.

The germline CDR1 and CDR2 sequences are SGHAT and FQNNGV. This CDR3 has 15 residues. V shed 3 bases and J 4 bases; nucleotides not matched to a gene: 6. This receptor was taken from a woman between 45 and 60 years old in good health and CMV-seropositive. The specimen sequenced was PBMCs. The J gene is TRBJ2-5, the V gene TRBV11-2, with TRBD2 matching 9 bases. Here the CDR3 DNA reads TGTGCCAGCAGCTTGGGCGGGGGGGCCATAGAGACCCAGTACTTC. This translates into CASSLGGGAIETQYF.